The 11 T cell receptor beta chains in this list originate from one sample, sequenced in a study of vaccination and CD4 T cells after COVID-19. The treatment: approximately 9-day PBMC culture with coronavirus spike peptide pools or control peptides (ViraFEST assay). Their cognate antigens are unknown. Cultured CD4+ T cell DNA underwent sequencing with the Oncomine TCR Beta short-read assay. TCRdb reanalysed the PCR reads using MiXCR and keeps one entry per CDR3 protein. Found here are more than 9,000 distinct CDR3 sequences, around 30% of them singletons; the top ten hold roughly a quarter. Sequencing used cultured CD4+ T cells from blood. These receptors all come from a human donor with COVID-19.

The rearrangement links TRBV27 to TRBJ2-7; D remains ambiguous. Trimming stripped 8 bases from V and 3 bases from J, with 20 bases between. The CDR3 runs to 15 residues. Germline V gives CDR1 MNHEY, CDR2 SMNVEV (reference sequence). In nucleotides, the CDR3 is TGTGCCAGCCGTACCCGCCCGGCCCAAGGCTACGAGCAGTACTTC. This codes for CASRTRPAQGYEQYF.

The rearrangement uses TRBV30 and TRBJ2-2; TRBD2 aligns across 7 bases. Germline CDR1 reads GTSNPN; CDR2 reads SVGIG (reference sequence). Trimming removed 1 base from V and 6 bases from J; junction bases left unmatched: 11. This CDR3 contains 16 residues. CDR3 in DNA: TGTGCCTGGAGTGGACTAGCTACTACCCAGCCCGGGGAGCTGTTTTTT. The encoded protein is CAWSGLATTQPGELFF.

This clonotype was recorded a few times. For the CDR3, the DNA is TGTGCCAGCAGTACAACAGGGTGGTCCTATAATTCACCCCTCCACTTT. It is translated as CASSTTGWSYNSPLHF. The J gene is TRBJ1-6, the V gene TRBV27, with TRBD1 as a possible D gene (6 bases). Trimming left V 5 bases short and J 1 base short, with 12 bases between. The CDR3 is 16 amino acids. Germline lookup yields CDR1 MNHEY and CDR2 SMNVEV (reference sequence).

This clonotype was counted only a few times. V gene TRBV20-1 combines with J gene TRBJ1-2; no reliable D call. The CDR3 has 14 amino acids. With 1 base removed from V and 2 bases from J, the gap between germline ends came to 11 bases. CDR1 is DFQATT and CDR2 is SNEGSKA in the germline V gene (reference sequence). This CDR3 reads CSARAIGRNYGYTF. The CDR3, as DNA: TGCAGTGCTAGAGCTATCGGACGGAACTATGGCTACACCTTC.

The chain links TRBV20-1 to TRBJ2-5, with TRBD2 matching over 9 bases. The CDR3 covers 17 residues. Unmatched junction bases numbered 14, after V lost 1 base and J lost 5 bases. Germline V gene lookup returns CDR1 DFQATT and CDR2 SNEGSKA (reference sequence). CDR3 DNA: TGCAGTGCTAGAGTGACGGCGGGGGGGCTCCAGGGGGAGACCCAGTACTTC. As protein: CSARVTAGGLQGETQYF.

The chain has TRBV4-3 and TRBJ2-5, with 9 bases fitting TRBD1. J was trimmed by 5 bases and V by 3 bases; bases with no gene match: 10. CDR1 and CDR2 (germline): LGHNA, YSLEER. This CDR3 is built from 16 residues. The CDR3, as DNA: TGCGCCAGCAGCCAGGGGGGACAGGGAAGTGTGGAGACCCAGTACTTC. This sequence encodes CASSQGGQGSVETQYF.

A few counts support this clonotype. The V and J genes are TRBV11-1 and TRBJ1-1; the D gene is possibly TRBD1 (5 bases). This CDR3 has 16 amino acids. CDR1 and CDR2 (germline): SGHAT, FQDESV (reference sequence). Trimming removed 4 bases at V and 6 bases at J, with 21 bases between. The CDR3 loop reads CASSSPGDGSSAEAFF. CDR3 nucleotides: TGTGCCAGCAGCTCCCCCGGGGACGGCTCTTCCGCTGAAGCTTTCTTT.

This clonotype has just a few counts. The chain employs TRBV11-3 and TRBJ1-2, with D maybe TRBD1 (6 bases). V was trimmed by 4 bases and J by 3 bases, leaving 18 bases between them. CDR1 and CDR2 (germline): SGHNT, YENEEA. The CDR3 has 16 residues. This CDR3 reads CASSSGHLTLDYGYTF. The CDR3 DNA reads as TGTGCCAGCAGCTCGGGACATTTGACGCTAGACTATGGCTACACCTTC.

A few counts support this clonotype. Here the CDR3 DNA reads TGTGCCACCAGTGACTTTCCCGGGACAGGGGGCGCGTACTATGGCTACACCTTC. It yields the protein CATSDFPGTGGAYYGYTF. The chain carries TRBV24-1 and TRBJ1-2, with 12 positions matching TRBD1. The CDR3 contains 18 residues. Per germline, CDR1 KGHDR and CDR2 SFDVKD. The V segment lost 4 bases and the J segment 3 bases; nucleotides outside the gene matches: 11.

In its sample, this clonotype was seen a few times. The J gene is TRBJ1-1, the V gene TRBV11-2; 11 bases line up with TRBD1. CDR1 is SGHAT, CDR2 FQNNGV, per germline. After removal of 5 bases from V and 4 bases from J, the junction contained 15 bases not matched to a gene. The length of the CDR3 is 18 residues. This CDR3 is CASSLRFRTGGAGTEAFF. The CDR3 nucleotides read TGTGCCAGCAGCCTCAGGTTCAGGACAGGGGGCGCGGGCACTGAAGCTTTCTTT.

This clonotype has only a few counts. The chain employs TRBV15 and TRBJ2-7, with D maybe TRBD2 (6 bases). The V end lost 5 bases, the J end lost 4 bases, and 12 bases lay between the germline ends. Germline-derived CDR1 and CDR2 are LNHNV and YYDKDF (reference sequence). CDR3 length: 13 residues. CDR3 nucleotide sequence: TGTGCCACCAGCTTGGCGGGGACGTACGAGCAGTACTTC. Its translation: CATSLAGTYEQYF.